Here is one TCR beta chain with its context. The data were produced by immunoSEQ multiplex PCR, yet TCRdb's version contains in-frame clones alone and is incomplete. Seen here are about 2.4 million clones, 80% to 95% observed once, and the top ten hold approximately 0.36%. Negatively enriched CD4+ T cells were divided by CD45RA into naive and memory. CDR3 length: 14 amino acids. Trimming took 7 bases from V and 8 from J, leaving 19 bases between them. Germline CDR1 SGHRS, CDR2 YFSETQ. The data originate from a study of shared clonotypes between healthy human individuals. The receptor was derived from a man aged 18 to 29 in good health. Some clones in this sample may be carry-over from other donors' samples. The V gene is TRBV5-1, the J gene TRBJ2-1, with D perhaps TRBD1 or TRBD2 (5 bases each). The sample was naive CD4+ T cells from PBMCs. This sample's subset: CD45RA+ positively selected. CDR3 loop: CASAPEGFFDEQFF. CDR3 DNA: TGCGCCAGCGCCCCAGAGGGGTTCTTCGATGAGCAGTTCTTC.